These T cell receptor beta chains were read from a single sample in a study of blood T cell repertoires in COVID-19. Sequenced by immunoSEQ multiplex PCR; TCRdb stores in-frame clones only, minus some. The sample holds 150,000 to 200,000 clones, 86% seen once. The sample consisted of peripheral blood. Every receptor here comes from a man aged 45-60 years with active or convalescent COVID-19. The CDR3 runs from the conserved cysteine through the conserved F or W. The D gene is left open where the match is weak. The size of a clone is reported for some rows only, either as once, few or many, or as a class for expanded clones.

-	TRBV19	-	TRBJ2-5	CASGGRGQETQYF	TGTGCCAGTGGAGGAAGAGGGCAAGAGACCCAGTACTTC
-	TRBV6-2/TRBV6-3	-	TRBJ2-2	CASSYSTGNAGELFF	TGTGCCAGCAGTTACTCTACAGGGAACGCCGGGGAGCTGTTTTTT
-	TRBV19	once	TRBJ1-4	CASKGDLTNEKLFF	TGTGCCAGCAAGGGGGATCTTACTAATGAAAAACTGTTTTTT
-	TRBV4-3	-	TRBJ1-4	CASSHSSTNEKLFF	TGCGCCAGCAGCCATTCGTCCACTAATGAAAAACTGTTTTTT
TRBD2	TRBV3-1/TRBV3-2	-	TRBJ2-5	CASSRMVVTSGRQTQYF	TGTGCCAGCAGCCGAATGGTAGTGACTAGCGGGAGACAGACCCAGTACTTC
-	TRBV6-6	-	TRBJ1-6	CASSYPAQRSPLHF	TGTGCCAGCAGTTACCCCGCCCAGCGTTCACCCCTCCACTTT
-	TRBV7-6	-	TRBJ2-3	CASSLGSQRRLVGTDTQYF	TGTGCCAGCAGCTTAGGATCCCAACGCCGGTTGGTGGGCACAGATACGCAGTATTTT
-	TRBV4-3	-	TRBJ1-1	CASSQEGRVNTEAFF	TGCGCCAGCAGCCAAGAAGGTCGGGTGAACACTGAAGCTTTCTTT
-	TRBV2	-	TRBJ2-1	CASRILDTYNEQFF	TGTGCCAGCAGAATCCTAGATACCTACAATGAGCAGTTCTTC
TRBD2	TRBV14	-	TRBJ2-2	CASSQGLAGGYGELFF	TGTGCCAGCAGCCAAGGACTAGCGGGAGGATACGGGGAGCTGTTTTTT
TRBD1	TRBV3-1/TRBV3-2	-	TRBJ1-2	CASSPGTGWYGYTF	TGTGCCAGCAGCCCGGGGACAGGGTGGTATGGCTACACCTTC
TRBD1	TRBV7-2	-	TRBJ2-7	CASSTRQGASYEQYF	TGTGCCAGCAGCACCCGACAGGGGGCCTCCTACGAGCAGTACTTC
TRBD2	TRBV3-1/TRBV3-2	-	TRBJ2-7	CAAARISGPYAEQYF	TGTGCCGCCGCAAGAATTAGCGGGCCCTACGCCGAGCAGTACTTC
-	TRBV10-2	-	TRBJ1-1	CASTQSEQNTEAFF	TGCGCCAGCACCCAATCTGAACAGAACACTGAAGCTTTCTTT
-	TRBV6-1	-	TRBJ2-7	CASSELVGGPDFYEQYF	TGTGCCAGCAGTGAACTAGTAGGGGGACCTGATTTTTACGAGCAGTACTTC
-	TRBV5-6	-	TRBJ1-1	CASSLGVIVRDTEAFF	TGTGCCAGCAGCTTAGGGGTGATTGTTCGGGACACTGAAGCTTTCTTT
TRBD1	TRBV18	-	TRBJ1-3	CASSPPDRVSSGNTIYF	TGTGCCAGCTCACCACCGGACAGGGTTAGCTCTGGAAACACCATATATTTT
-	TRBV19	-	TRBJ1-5	CASSISGFGQPQHF	TGTGCCAGTAGTATTTCAGGGTTCGGACAGCCCCAGCATTTT
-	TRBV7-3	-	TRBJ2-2	CASSSPYSGELFF	TGTGCCAGCTCCTCCCCCTATTCCGGGGAGCTGTTTTTT
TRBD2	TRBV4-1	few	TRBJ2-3	CASSQGGLAGGSPDTQYF	TGCGCCAGCAGTCAAGGGGGACTAGCGGGGGGCTCCCCAGATACGCAGTATTTT
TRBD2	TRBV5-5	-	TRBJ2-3	CASSGGVPDTQYF	TGTGCCAGCAGCGGGGGGGTCCCAGATACGCAGTATTTT
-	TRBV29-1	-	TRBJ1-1	CSVDEEGGSGGKAFF	TGCAGCGTCGACGAAGAGGGCGGGTCCGGGGGTAAAGCTTTCTTT
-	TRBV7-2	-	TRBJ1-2	CASSLPSSVGYTF	TGTGCCAGCAGCTTACCCTCATCAGTTGGCTACACCTTC
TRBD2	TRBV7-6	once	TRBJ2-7	CASSLSPALAGGLSEQYF	TGTGCCAGCAGCTTATCCCCTGCACTAGCGGGGGGGCTCTCCGAGCAGTACTTC
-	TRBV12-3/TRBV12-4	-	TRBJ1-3	CASSLNSGNTIYF	TGTGCCAGCAGCCTAAACTCCGGAAACACCATATATTTT
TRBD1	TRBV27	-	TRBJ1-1	CASSLRRGPTEAFF	TGTGCCAGCAGTTTGCGGAGGGGGCCCACTGAAGCTTTCTTT
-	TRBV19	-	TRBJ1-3	CASRNGGSGNTIYF	TGTGCCAGTAGGAACGGAGGCTCTGGAAACACCATATATTTT
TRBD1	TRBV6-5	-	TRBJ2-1	CASSYEGDRGQLF	TGTGCCAGCAGTTACGAGGGGGACAGGGGGCAGCTCTTC
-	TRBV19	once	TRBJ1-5	CASSIPGQGNNQPQHF	TGTGCCAGTAGTATTCCGGGGCAGGGGAACAATCAGCCCCAGCATTTT
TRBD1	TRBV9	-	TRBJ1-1	CASGQGSNTEAFF	TGTGCCAGCGGACAGGGCTCGAACACTGAAGCTTTCTTT
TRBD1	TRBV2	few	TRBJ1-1	CASSLQGWDTEAFF	TGTGCCAGCAGTCTACAGGGGTGGGACACTGAAGCTTTCTTT